A single sample gave rise to the 26 T cell receptor beta chains below, sequenced in a study of T cells in localized non-small cell lung cancer. The method was immunoSEQ multiplex PCR; TCRdb's version includes in-frame clones alone and lacks a portion of them. The sample lists tens of thousands of clones; more than 70% were seen once. The sample here was peripheral blood, taken before any cancer treatment. The receptors derive from a woman aged 35-75 years with stage I squamous cell lung carcinoma.

The chain combines TRBV6-6 with TRBJ1-2; D is unclear. The CDR3 sequence is 13 residues long. V lost 5 bases, J lost 3 bases, and 10 bases lay in between. CDR1 and CDR2 (germline): MNHNY, SVGAGI (reference sequence). In DNA form, the CDR3 reads TGTGCCAGCAGTCAAGACACCGACTATGGCTACACCTTC. Its protein is CASSQDTDYGYTF.

The V and J genes are TRBV7-9 and TRBJ1-4; 11 bases fit TRBD1. Germline V lookup: CDR1 SEHNR, CDR2 FQNEAQ (reference sequence). There are 14 residues in the CDR3. V was pared by 3 bases and J by 7 bases, with 1 base of the junction left unmatched. The CDR3 reads CASSFGTGGEKLFF. In DNA, the CDR3 is TGTGCCAGCAGCTTCGGGACAGGGGGTGAAAAACTGTTTTTT.

The rearrangement links TRBV2 to TRBJ2-7; the match to TRBD1 covers 7 bases. From germline, CDR1 is SNHLY and CDR2 FYNNEI. Trimming at V came to 6 bases and at J to 3 bases, leaving 14 bases not matched to a gene. CDR3 size: 16 residues. CDR3 in DNA: TGTGCCAGCAGAGAGGACCCGAGAACAGGGGTCTACGAGCAGTACTTC. This sequence encodes CASREDPRTGVYEQYF.

The gene calls are TRBV20-1 and TRBJ1-1; unclear D gene. V was trimmed by 1 base and J by 4 bases, leaving 4 bases between them. The germline V gene has CDR1 DFQATT and CDR2 SNEGSKA (reference sequence). This CDR3 region has 11 residues. The CDR3 loop is CSARAPTEAFF. CDR3 bases: TGCAGTGCTAGAGCCCCCACTGAAGCTTTCTTT.

The J gene is TRBJ1-2, the V gene TRBV14; D unresolved. Germline lookup yields CDR1 SGHDN and CDR2 FVKESK. The V gene lost 4 bases and the J gene lost 1 base, with 7 bases spanning the gap. The CDR3 is 13 amino acids. CDR3 coding DNA: TGTGCCAGCAGCCCCTCACGTAACTATGGCTACACCTTC. Its protein product is CASSPSRNYGYTF.

This chain joins TRBV5-4 and TRBJ1-2; 8 positions match TRBD1. Germline V gene sequence: CDR1 SGHNT, CDR2 YYREEE (reference sequence). The CDR3 length is 15 residues. The trim removed 2 bases at V and 5 bases at J, leaving 8 bases unmatched. This CDR3 reads CASSLPSGGAYGYTF. The CDR3 coding sequence is TGTGCCAGCAGCTTACCTTCAGGGGGCGCTTATGGCTACACCTTC.

The rearrangement uses TRBV6-1 and TRBJ1-6; D is possibly TRBD1 (5 bases). The CDR3 covers 15 residues. The V end lost 6 bases, the J end lost 10 bases, and 19 bases lay between the germline ends. CDR1 is MNHNS, CDR2 SASEGT, per germline. The CDR3 nucleotides read TGTGCCAGCAGATCCATAGAAGGGGCAAACTCACCCCTCCACTTT. Translating gives CASRSIEGANSPLHF.

This clone has a handful of counts. The chain employs TRBV6-5 and TRBJ2-1; the D gene is possibly TRBD1 (5 bases). Germline V gives CDR1 MNHEY, CDR2 SVGAGI. V was pared by 5 bases and J by 3 bases, with 11 bases between. This CDR3 spans 14 amino acids. The CDR3 region has the DNA TGTGCCAGCAGTGAAAGGGGTTTCTACAATGAGCAGTTCTTC. Translation gives CASSERGFYNEQFF.

The chain uses TRBV10-3 and TRBJ2-2, with TRBD2 matching over 7 bases. The CDR3 spans 16 residues. With 3 bases clipped from V and 0 bases from J, the junction kept 4 bases outside the gene matches. Germline CDR1 is ENHRY and CDR2 is SYGVKD. The CDR3 bases are TGTGCCATCAGTGATCCCGGGACTACGAACACCGGGGAGCTGTTTTTT. This codes for CAISDPGTTNTGELFF.

CDR3: CAWSEGQGYEKLFF. The CDR3 DNA reads as TGTGCCTGGAGTGAAGGACAGGGATACGAAAAACTGTTTTTT. This chain connects TRBV30 to TRBJ1-4; TRBD1 agrees at 8 bases. CDR1 GTSNPN and CDR2 SVGIG come from the germline V gene (reference sequence). Germline trimming cut 1 base from V and 8 bases from J; bases unmatched to any gene: 6. This CDR3 spans 14 amino acids. Variable domain in full (rest from reference TRBV30 and TRBJ1-4): SQTIHQWPATLVQPVGSPLSLECTVEGTSNPNLYWYRQAAGRGLQLLFYSVGIGQISSEVPQNLSASRPQDRQFILSSKKLLLSDSGFYLCAWSEGQGYEKLFFGSGTQLSVL.

The chain uses TRBV7-2 and TRBJ2-6, with D tentatively TRBD1 (5 bases). In germline, CDR1 is SGHTA, CDR2 FQGNSA. Trimming left V 5 bases short and J 0 bases short, with 8 bases between. This CDR3 region has 15 residues. DNA for the CDR3: TGTGCCAGCAGCCCCCAGGGCTCTGGGGCCAACGTCCTGACTTTC. Translation gives CASSPQGSGANVLTF.

The CDR3, as DNA: TGTGCCAGTAGTATTTTTGCAGGGGGCGGCAATCAGCCCCAGCATTTT. Encoded protein: CASSIFAGGGNQPQHF. V and J are TRBV19 and TRBJ1-5; the match to TRBD1 covers 8 bases. The CDR3 is 16 residues long. The germline V gene has CDR1 LNHDA and CDR2 SQIVND (reference sequence). The J segment lost 2 bases and the V segment lost 3 bases, leaving 6 bases of the junction unmatched.

The chain is built from TRBV6-5 and TRBJ2-7; 7 nucleotides agree with TRBD1. V lost 0 bases, J lost 0 bases, and 5 bases stayed unmatched. CDR3 length: 16 residues. Germline CDR1 reads MNHEY; CDR2 reads SVGAGI. CDR3 sequence (DNA): TGTGCCAGCAGTTACTCAGGGGGCCTCAGCTCCTACGAGCAGTACTTC. It translates to CASSYSGGLSSYEQYF.

V and J are TRBV6-6 and TRBJ2-7, with a weak D call TRBD2 (5 bases). Germline CDR1 and CDR2: MNHNY and SVGAGI (reference sequence). The CDR3 is made up of 14 amino acids. V gave up 8 bases and J gave up 2 bases, with 16 bases separating them. The CDR3 bases are TGTGCCAGCTCAAGAGAGGGATCGACCTACGAGCAGTACTTC. Its protein is CASSREGSTYEQYF.

The rearrangement joins TRBV11-2 to TRBJ2-2; D is unclear. The length of the CDR3 is 12 residues. Between the trimmed V and J ends, which lost 5 bases and 6 bases, there was a span of 7 bases. Germline V gives CDR1 SGHAT, CDR2 FQNNGV. The CDR3 DNA is TGTGCCAGCAGCACGGTGGCCGGGGAGCTGTTTTTT. The encoded protein is CASSTVAGELFF.

The chain carries TRBV7-3 and TRBJ2-2, with D perhaps TRBD2 (6 bases). V was trimmed by 1 base and J by 0 bases, leaving 12 bases between them. The germline V gene has CDR1 SGHTA and CDR2 FQGTGA. CDR3 length: 17 residues. DNA for the CDR3: TGTGCCAGCAGCTTAAGTGTGGCGGGGCCGAACACCGGGGAGCTGTTTTTT. It yields the protein CASSLSVAGPNTGELFF. The whole variable domain, filled in from reference TRBV7-3 and TRBJ2-2, reads GAGVSQTPSNKVTEKGKYVELRCDPISGHTALYWYRQSLGQGPEFLIYFQGTGAADDSGLPNDRFFAVRPEGSVSTLKIQRTERGDSAVYLCASSLSVAGPNTGELFFGEGSRLTVL.

CDR3 sequence (DNA): TGTGCCAGCAGCGGGACAGGGGTTAATGAAAAACTGTTTTTT. Its protein is CASSGTGVNEKLFF. V and J are TRBV5-5 and TRBJ1-4; TRBD1 agrees at 10 bases. The CDR3 covers 14 residues. Germline V gene lookup returns CDR1 SGHKS and CDR2 YYEKEE (reference sequence). V was pared by 4 bases and J by 4 bases, with 1 base of the junction left unmatched.

This chain connects TRBV2 to TRBJ1-1; D uncertain. Germline V gene lookup returns CDR1 SNHLY and CDR2 FYNNEI. The CDR3 is made up of 13 amino acids. The V end lost 8 bases, the J end lost 1 base, and 11 bases lay between the germline ends. This CDR3 reads CASSASRNTEAFF. The CDR3 nucleotides read TGTGCCAGCTCGGCCTCCAGGAACACTGAAGCTTTCTTT.

V gene TRBV6-1 combines with J gene TRBJ2-5, with a weak D call TRBD2 (6 bases). The V gene lost 4 bases and the J gene lost 4 bases, with 19 bases spanning the gap. This CDR3 contains 16 residues. CDR1 and CDR2 (germline): MNHNS, SASEGT. CDR3 sequence (DNA): TGTGCCAGCAGTGTCGAAGGGCGGGGCCGGGGAGAGACCCAGTACTTC. Protein: CASSVEGRGRGETQYF.

The rearrangement joins TRBV6-4 to TRBJ1-1; 7 positions match TRBD1. V gave up 0 bases and J gave up 1 base; unmatched junction bases: 2. The CDR3 loop spans 15 amino acids. Germline V gene lookup returns CDR1 MRHNA and CDR2 SNTAGT. The CDR3 DNA follows: TGTGCCAGCAGTGACTCGGGGACAGAGAACACTGAAGCTTTCTTT. This sequence encodes CASSDSGTENTEAFF.

This chain connects TRBV4-2 to TRBJ2-7, with 7 bases that match TRBD1. This CDR3 comprises 15 residues. V shed 1 base, J shed 2 bases, and the junction held 5 bases outside the gene matches. Germline-derived CDR1 and CDR2 are LGHNA and YNFKEQ. The CDR3 loop is CASSQGDQGAYEQYF. The CDR3 coding sequence is TGTGCCAGCAGCCAAGGCGACCAGGGGGCCTACGAGCAGTACTTC.

The V gene is TRBV10-3, the J gene TRBJ1-3, with 9 bases aligning to TRBD1. The germline V gene encodes CDR1 ENHRY and CDR2 SYGVKD. The CDR3 consists of 17 residues. The junction had 14 bases not matched to a gene; V was cut back by 11 bases and J by 0 bases. The chain's CDR3 is CAARPGQGINSGNTIYF. The CDR3 bases are TGTGCCGCCCGACCGGGACAGGGAATTAACTCTGGAAACACCATATATTTT.

The chain has TRBV5-1 and TRBJ2-7, with D perhaps matching TRBD2 (6 bases). Germline V gene data show CDR1 as SGHRS and CDR2 as YFSETQ. V lost 4 bases and J lost 3, with 11 bases in between. This CDR3 spans 13 amino acids. CDR3 loop: CASSPGTLYEQYF. CDR3 in DNA: TGCGCCAGCAGCCCGGGGACTCTCTACGAGCAGTACTTC.

V gene TRBV4-1 combines with J gene TRBJ2-1; 9 nucleotides agree with TRBD2. V was pared by 1 base and J by 4 bases, with 5 bases of the junction left unmatched. In germline, CDR1 is MGHRA, CDR2 YSYEKL. CDR3 length: 16 amino acids. The CDR3 sequence: CASSQVISGGYNEQFF. The CDR3 DNA reads as TGCGCCAGCAGCCAAGTGATTAGCGGGGGATACAATGAGCAGTTCTTC.

The rearrangement uses TRBV5-1 and TRBJ2-1; 8 bases are shared with TRBD1. The CDR3 covers 15 residues. J was trimmed by 2 bases and V by 2 bases; bases with no gene match: 3. The germline V gene has CDR1 SGHRS and CDR2 YFSETQ. CDR3 nucleotides: TGCGCCAGCAGCTTAGCGACAGGGGCCTACAATGAGCAGTTCTTC. Protein product: CASSLATGAYNEQFF.

The V call is TRBV12-5, the J call TRBJ1-2, with D possibly being TRBD1 (5 bases). CDR1 LGHNT and CDR2 FRNRAP come from the germline V gene. Trimming stripped 7 bases from V and 8 bases from J, with 17 bases between. The CDR3 loop spans 13 amino acids. The CDR3 DNA sequence: TGTGCTAGTGCCTGGGGGGGAAGGGAAGGCTACACCTTC. It yields the protein CASAWGGREGYTF.